The source of this T cell receptor (beta chain) is a study of T cell responses to AZD1222 COVID-19 vaccine. The method was immunoSEQ multiplex PCR; TCRdb's version includes in-frame clones alone and lacks a portion of them. Here the sample spans more than 85,000 clones, 70% to 80% being singletons. The CDR3 is made up of 14 amino acids. Trimming left V 0 bases short and J 3 bases short, with 8 bases between. CDR1 is SGHRS, CDR2 YFSETQ, per germline. This clone was detected once. The antigen is not known. Study conclusions and caveats: Vaccination with two AZD1222 doses was followed by a rise in Spike-specific TCR breadth and depth. Within unmutated variant regions lay the reported targets of nearly half of spike-specific TCRs.

This TCR was sampled from an adult in good health. The sample was peripheral blood, taken on day 0 of AZD1222 vaccination. V usage is TRBV5-1 and J usage is TRBJ2-3; the D is unclear. The CDR3 loop reads CASSLDPRTDTQYF. DNA of the CDR3: TGCGCCAGCAGCTTGGACCCCAGGACAGATACGCAGTATTTT.